This T cell receptor beta chain was retrieved from a study of shared clonotypes between healthy human individuals. Findings and caveats of the study: A handful of donors had around 5% of their naive CD4 clonotypes in common.

Every immunoSEQ plate was one replicate of a subset's evenly spread DNA. Per the original data handling: Without quality scores, immunoSEQ junctional reads could not be filtered like full-length reads. Clones were sequenced by immunoSEQ multiplex PCR, and TCRdb holds only the in-frame ones, with some missing. V, J and clone size are those of that table, while D and trimming were read from the DNA. The sample holds 980,000 or so clones, less than 85% seen once. The CDR3 totals 13 residues. V lost 3 bases to trimming and J lost 3 bases, with 8 bases between them. The germline gives CDR1 ENHRY, CDR2 SYGVKD. On this clone: What it recognizes is unknown.

The sequence was obtained from a man in his late teens or twenties in good health. Sequenced: memory CD4+ T cells sorted from blood. Subset here: CD45RA-negative fraction. The genes are TRBV10-3 and TRBJ1-1; no definite D call. Here the CDR3 reads CAISDRTDTEAFF. The DNA for the CDR3 is TGTGCCATCAGTGATCGGACGGACACTGAAGCTTTCTTT.